The present T cell receptor beta chain was sequenced within a study of Graves' ophthalmopathy and Graves' hyperthyroidism. There are many counts of this clonotype. The ends lost 6 bases at V and 0 bases at J; junction bases unmatched: 9. CDR1 and CDR2 (germline): MNHEY, SVGAGI. This CDR3 is built from 16 residues. TCR beta CDR3 amplification used RNA transcripts. Following a first-round RT-PCR that used HTBI primers, a second-round multiplex PCR was carried out. A single record per CDR3 protein comes from TCRdb applying MiXCR to the multiplex PCR reads. Counted here are roughly 230,000 distinct CDR3 sequences, roughly 21% occurring once; the ten biggest clones make up roughly 40%.

The chain uses TRBV6-5 and TRBJ2-7; 9 bases agree with TRBD2. The sequencing sample was made of peripheral blood. The sequence came from a woman in her fifties or sixties with Graves' ophthalmopathy. The DNA of the CDR3 is TGTGCCAGCAGGGGGACTAGCCGGAGATACTCCTACGAGCAGTACTTC. It yields the protein CASRGTSRRYSYEQYF.